The 4 T cell receptor beta chains below all came from one sample that was sequenced in a study of post-analysis software for immune sequencing data. Prepared TCR beta cDNA libraries contained unique molecular identifiers. TCRdb re-called the PCR reads with MiXCR, one entry per CDR3 protein. The sample has roughly 800,000 distinct CDR3 sequences; about 45% are singletons. These receptors have no known antigen. The study's findings and limits: Five TRBV segments occurring more often in patients than controls included TRBV5-6, TRBV5-1 and TRBV20-1.

Input material: blood. The receptors were sampled from a girl under 18 with multiple sclerosis.

The chain recombines TRBV6-2 or TRBV6-3 with TRBJ2-5; tentatively, D is TRBD1 (5 bases). CDR1 and CDR2 from the germline V gene are MNHEY and SVGEGT. The CDR3 is 19 amino acids. The ends were cut back, 0 bases at V and 4 bases at J, with 24 bases in the middle. CDR3: CASSYSRFDDSQILETQYF. The CDR3 DNA sequence: TGTGCCAGCAGTTACTCCAGGTTTGACGACAGCCAGATTTTAGAGACCCAGTACTTC.

In this sample, this clonotype turned up a few times. CDR3 sequence: CATSRGLRGAYEQYF. The CDR3 region has the DNA TGTGCCACCAGCAGAGGATTGCGGGGAGCCTACGAGCAGTACTTC. The genes are TRBV15 and TRBJ2-7, with D perhaps matching TRBD2 (6 bases). Germline CDR1 LNHNV, CDR2 YYDKDF (reference sequence). The CDR3 contains 15 residues. V was cut by 1 base and J by 2 bases, with 12 bases left in between.

The chain joins TRBV19 to TRBJ1-1; 7 bases map to TRBD1. Germline V gene lookup returns CDR1 LNHDA and CDR2 SQIVND (reference sequence). The V gene end was trimmed by 0 bases and the J gene end by 7 bases; junction bases not matched to a gene: 11. The CDR3 totals 16 residues. CDR3 DNA sequence: TGTGCCAGTAGTATAGATTTGACAGGGATGGACGGTGAAGCTTTCTTT. Its protein product is CASSIDLTGMDGEAFF. Filled out from reference TRBV19 and TRBJ1-1, the complete variable domain reads DGGITQSPKYLFRKEGQNVTLSCEQNLNHDAMYWYRQDPGQGLRLIYYSQIVNDFQKGDIAEGYSVSREKKESFPLTVTSAQKNPTAFYLCASSIDLTGMDGEAFFGQGTRLTVV.

J is TRBJ2-1 and V is TRBV19; no clear D. This CDR3 has 12 amino acids. Germline V gene data show CDR1 as LNHDA and CDR2 as SQIVND (reference sequence). V lost 3 bases and J lost 6, with 6 bases in between. The CDR3 DNA reads as TGTGCCAGTAGTATTCTACCCAATGAGCAGTTCTTC. This codes for CASSILPNEQFF. The full variable domain, with the rest looked up from reference TRBV19 and TRBJ2-1, is DGGITQSPKYLFRKEGQNVTLSCEQNLNHDAMYWYRQDPGQGLRLIYYSQIVNDFQKGDIAEGYSVSREKKESFPLTVTSAQKNPTAFYLCASSILPNEQFFGPGTRLTVL.